One T cell receptor beta chain is described in this entry. The sample comes from a study of blood T cell repertoires in COVID-19. About the study: PBMCs, B-cell-depleted T cells, or T cells provided the cDNA or gDNA that made up the material.

Trimming removed 3 bases at V and 2 bases at J, with 13 bases between. There are 15 residues in the CDR3. CDR1 is KGHSH, CDR2 LQKENI, per germline. In the original workflow: Using reference gene primer amplification, nucleated cell counts were estimated. The table came from immunoSEQ multiplex PCR; TCRdb's copy has only in-frame clones and leaves some out. V and J calls and clone size come straight from that table; D and trimming were deduced from the DNA. Of 150,000 to 200,000 clones in the sample, 65% to 85% were seen once. Each participant's cohort was designated according to participant-reported clinical history. Exposed enrollees encountered a COVID-19 case at some point within 2 weeks before study entry.

The source of this sequence is a man in his 70s who had been exposed to COVID-19. Source material: PBMCs or T cells enriched from blood (not recorded which). The chain employs TRBV18 and TRBJ2-5, with D perhaps TRBD1 (7 bases). CDR3: CASSPGQGGQETQYF. CDR3 in DNA: TGTGCCAGCTCACCCGGGCAGGGGGGACAAGAGACCCAGTACTTC.